This T cell receptor beta chain was identified in a study of T cells in Graves' hyperthyroidism and ophthalmopathy. Whole-study findings and limits: Ophthalmopathy was model-predicted a median about 6.9 months pre-onset.

Amplified regions were TCR beta CDR3 sequences from RNA transcripts. RT-PCR in the first round (using the HTBI primer set) targeted the TCR CDR3. MiXCR, applied by TCRdb to the multiplex PCR reads, yields one record per CDR3 protein. The table includes over 700,000 distinct CDR3 sequences, around 38% detected once. To note about this clonotype: Its target is not known.

Uncontrolled infection, other autoimmune disease, pregnancy or lactation barred patients from enrollment. CDR3 length equals 16 residues. Germline CDR1 reads LGHNA; CDR2 reads YSLEER. Trimming took 4 bases from V and 0 from J, leaving 16 bases between them. Sequenced sample: blood. The clonotype comes from a man aged 18 to 30 with Graves' hyperthyroidism. This chain joins TRBV4-3 and TRBJ2-7; weak D call: TRBD1 (5 bases). Written as DNA, the CDR3 is TGCGCCAGCAGCCCTGGACACGGAATAAGCTCCTACGAGCAGTACTTC. Its protein product is CASSPGHGISSYEQYF.